The 5 T cell receptor beta chains below all came from one sample that was sequenced in a study of CD8+ T cells in alopecia areata. Documented treatment: oral pan-JAK inhibitor, 5-10 mg twice daily. cDNA reverse transcribed from extracted RNA served as the sequencing template. The repertoire was sequenced with immunoSEQ multiplex PCR; TCRdb's copy has only in-frame clones and lacks some. This table has around 120,000 clones, about 50% appearing once. Sequenced material: CD4+ T cells sorted from blood, taken at week 4, from a patient treated with tofacitinib. These receptors originate from a human donor with alopecia areata.

This chain connects TRBV5-6 to TRBJ2-5; the D call may be TRBD1 or TRBD2 (5 bases each). The CDR3 is 17 residues long. Germline CDR1 reads SGHDT; CDR2 reads YYEEEE. V was pared by 0 bases and J by 4 bases, with 19 bases between. DNA for the CDR3: TGTGCCAGCAGCTTGGGAGGCAGGGTTGATGGAGGAGAGACCCAGTACTTC. This encodes CASSLGGRVDGGETQYF. The full variable domain, in which reference TRBV5-6 and TRBJ2-5 provide the parts outside the CDR3, is DAGVTQSPTHLIKTRGQQVTLRCSPKSGHDTVSWYQQALGQGPQFIFQYYEEEERQRGNFPDRFSGHQFPNYSSELNVNALLLGDSALYLCASSLGGRVDGGETQYFGPGTRLLVL.

The chain employs TRBV5-1 and TRBJ2-3, with D possibly matching TRBD1 (5 bases). The V and J ends lost 4 bases and 0 bases respectively, with 9 bases between them. The CDR3 runs to 14 residues. The germline CDR1 and CDR2 sequences are SGHRS and YFSETQ. Here the CDR3 reads CASSTTASTDTQYF. The CDR3 bases are TGCGCCAGCAGCACGACAGCTAGCACAGATACGCAGTATTTT.

The chain carries TRBV7-3 and TRBJ2-1; no clear D gene. Germline V lookup: CDR1 SGHTA, CDR2 FQGTGA. The ends were cut back, 1 base at V and 5 bases at J, with 6 bases in the middle. This CDR3 comprises 13 residues. The CDR3 sequence: CASSLIPNNEQFF. CDR3 bases: TGTGCCAGCAGCTTAATCCCCAACAATGAGCAGTTCTTC.

This clone was seen more than once but under ten times. The genes are TRBV29-1 and TRBJ2-7; D is unresolved. Germline V gene sequence: CDR1 SQVTM, CDR2 ANQGSEA. V was cut by 0 bases and J by 2 bases, with 5 bases left in between. CDR3 length equals 12 residues. Here the CDR3 reads CSVEDQAYEQYF. In nucleotides, the CDR3 is TGCAGCGTTGAAGACCAGGCCTACGAGCAGTACTTC.

The rearrangement links TRBV29-1 to TRBJ1-2, with D perhaps TRBD1 (5 bases). The V end was cut by 2 bases, the J end by 2 bases, with 6 bases between. Germline V lookup: CDR1 SQVTM, CDR2 ANQGSEA. This CDR3 has 12 residues. CDR3 sequence: CSVEKGNYGYTF. The CDR3 DNA reads as TGCAGCGTTGAAAAGGGGAACTATGGCTACACCTTC.